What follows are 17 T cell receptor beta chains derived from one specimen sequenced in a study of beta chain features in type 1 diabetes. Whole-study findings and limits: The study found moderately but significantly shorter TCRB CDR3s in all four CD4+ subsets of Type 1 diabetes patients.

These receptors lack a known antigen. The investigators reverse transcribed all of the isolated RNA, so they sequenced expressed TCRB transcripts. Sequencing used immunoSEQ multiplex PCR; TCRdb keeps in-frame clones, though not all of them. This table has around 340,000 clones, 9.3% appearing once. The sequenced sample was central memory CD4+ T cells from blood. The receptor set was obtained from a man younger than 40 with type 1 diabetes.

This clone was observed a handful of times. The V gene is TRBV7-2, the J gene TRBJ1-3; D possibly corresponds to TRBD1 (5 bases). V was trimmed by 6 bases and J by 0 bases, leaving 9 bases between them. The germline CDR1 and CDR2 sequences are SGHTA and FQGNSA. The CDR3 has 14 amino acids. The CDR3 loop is CASSLQVSGNTIYF. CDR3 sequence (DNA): TGTGCCAGCAGTCTACAGGTCTCTGGAAACACCATATATTTT. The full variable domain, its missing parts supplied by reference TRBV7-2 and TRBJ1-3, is GAGVSQSPSNKVTEKGKDVELRCDPISGHTALYWYRQSLGQGLEFLIYFQGNSAPDKSGLPSDRFSAERTGGSVSTLTIQRTQQEDSAVYLCASSLQVSGNTIYFGEGSWLTVV.

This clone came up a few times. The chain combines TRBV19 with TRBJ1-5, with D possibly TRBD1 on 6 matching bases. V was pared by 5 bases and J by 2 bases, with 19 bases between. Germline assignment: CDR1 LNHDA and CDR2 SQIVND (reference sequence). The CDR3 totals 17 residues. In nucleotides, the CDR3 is TGTGCCAGTAGTGCCATCGCGGGGGGCGGGGGCAATCAGCCCCAGCATTTT. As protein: CASSAIAGGGGNQPQHF.

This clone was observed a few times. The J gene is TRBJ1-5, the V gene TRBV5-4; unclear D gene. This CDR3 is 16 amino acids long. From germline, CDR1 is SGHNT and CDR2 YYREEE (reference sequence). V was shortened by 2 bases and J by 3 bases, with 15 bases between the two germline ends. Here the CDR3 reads CASSLFQTYTNQPQHF. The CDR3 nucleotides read TGTGCCAGCAGCTTATTCCAAACCTATACCAATCAGCCCCAGCATTTT.

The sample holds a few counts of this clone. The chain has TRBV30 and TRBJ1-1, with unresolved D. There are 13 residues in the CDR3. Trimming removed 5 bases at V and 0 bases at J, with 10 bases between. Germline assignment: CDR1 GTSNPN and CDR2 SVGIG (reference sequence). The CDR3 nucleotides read TGTGCCTGGGCGCGGCAGGTGAACACTGAAGCTTTCTTT. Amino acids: CAWARQVNTEAFF.

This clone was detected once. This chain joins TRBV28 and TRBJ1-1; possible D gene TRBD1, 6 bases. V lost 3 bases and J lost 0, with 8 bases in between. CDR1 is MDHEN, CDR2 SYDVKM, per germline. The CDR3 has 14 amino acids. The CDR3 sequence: CASSLNRVNTEAFF. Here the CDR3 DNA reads TGTGCCAGCAGTTTGAACAGGGTGAACACTGAAGCTTTCTTT.

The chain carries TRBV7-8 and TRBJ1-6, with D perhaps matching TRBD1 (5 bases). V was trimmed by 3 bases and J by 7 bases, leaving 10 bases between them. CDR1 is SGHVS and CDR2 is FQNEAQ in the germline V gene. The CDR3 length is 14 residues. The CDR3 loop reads CASSLRSGNSPLHF. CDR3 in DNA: TGTGCCAGCAGCTTGCGGTCAGGGAATTCACCCCTCCACTTT.

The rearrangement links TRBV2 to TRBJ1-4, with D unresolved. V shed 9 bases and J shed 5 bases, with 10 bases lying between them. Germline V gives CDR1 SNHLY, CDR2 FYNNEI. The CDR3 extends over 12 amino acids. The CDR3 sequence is CASGWVNEKLFF. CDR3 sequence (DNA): TGTGCCAGTGGCTGGGTCAATGAAAAACTGTTTTTT. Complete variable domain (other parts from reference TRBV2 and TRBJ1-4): EPEVTQTPSHQVTQMGQEVILRCVPISNHLYFYWYRQILGQKVEFLVSFYNNEISEKSEIFDDQFSVERPDGSNFTLKIRSTKLEDSAMYFCASGWVNEKLFFGSGTQLSVL.

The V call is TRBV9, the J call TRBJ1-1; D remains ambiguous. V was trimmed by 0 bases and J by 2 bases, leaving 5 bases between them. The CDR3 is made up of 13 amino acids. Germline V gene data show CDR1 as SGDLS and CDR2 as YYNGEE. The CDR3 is CASSVEINTEAFF. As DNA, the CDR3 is TGTGCCAGCAGCGTAGAGATAAACACTGAAGCTTTCTTT. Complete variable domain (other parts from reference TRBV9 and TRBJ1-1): DSGVTQTPKHLITATGQRVTLRCSPRSGDLSVYWYQQSLDQGLQFLIQYYNGEERAKGNILERFSAQQFPDLHSELNLSSLELGDSALYFCASSVEINTEAFFGQGTRLTVV.

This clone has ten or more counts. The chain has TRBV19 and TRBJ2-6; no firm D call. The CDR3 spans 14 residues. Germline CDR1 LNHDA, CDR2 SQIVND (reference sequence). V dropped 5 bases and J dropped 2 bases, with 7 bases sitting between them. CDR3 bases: TGTGCCAGTAGTTCAAGGGCTGGGGCCAACGTCCTGACTTTC. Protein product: CASSSRAGANVLTF.

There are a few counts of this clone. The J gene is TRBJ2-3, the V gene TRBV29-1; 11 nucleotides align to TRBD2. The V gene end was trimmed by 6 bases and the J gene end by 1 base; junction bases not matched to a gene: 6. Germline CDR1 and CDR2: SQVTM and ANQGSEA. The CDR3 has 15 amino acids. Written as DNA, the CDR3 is TGCAGCGTAGGATCACTAGCGGGGGGCACAGATACGCAGTATTTT. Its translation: CSVGSLAGGTDTQYF.

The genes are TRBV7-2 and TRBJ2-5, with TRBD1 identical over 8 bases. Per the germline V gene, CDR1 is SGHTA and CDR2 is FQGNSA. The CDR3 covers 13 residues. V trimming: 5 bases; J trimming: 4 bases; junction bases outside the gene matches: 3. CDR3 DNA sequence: TGTGCCAGCAGCCGTGACAGGGGAGAGACCCAGTACTTC. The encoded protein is CASSRDRGETQYF.

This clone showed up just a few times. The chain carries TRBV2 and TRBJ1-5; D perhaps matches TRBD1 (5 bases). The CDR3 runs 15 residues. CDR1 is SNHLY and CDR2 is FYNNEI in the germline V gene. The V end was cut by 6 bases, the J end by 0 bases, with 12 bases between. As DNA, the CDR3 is TGTGCCAGCAGACCCACAGGTAATAGCAATCAGCCCCAGCATTTT. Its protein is CASRPTGNSNQPQHF.

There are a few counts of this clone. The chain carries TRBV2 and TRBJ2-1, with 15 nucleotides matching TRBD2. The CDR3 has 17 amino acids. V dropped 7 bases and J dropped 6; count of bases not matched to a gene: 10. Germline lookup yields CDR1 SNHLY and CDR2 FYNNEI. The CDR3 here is CASKGLAGGAVFNEQFF. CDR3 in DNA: TGTGCCAGCAAGGGACTAGCGGGGGGTGCTGTGTTCAATGAGCAGTTCTTC.

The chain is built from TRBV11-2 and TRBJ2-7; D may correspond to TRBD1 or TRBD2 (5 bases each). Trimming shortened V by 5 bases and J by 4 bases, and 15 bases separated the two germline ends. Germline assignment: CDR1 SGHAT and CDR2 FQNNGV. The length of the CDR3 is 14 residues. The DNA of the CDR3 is TGTGCCAGCAGCCCTTCCCCGGGACGATACGAGCAGTACTTC. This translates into CASSPSPGRYEQYF.

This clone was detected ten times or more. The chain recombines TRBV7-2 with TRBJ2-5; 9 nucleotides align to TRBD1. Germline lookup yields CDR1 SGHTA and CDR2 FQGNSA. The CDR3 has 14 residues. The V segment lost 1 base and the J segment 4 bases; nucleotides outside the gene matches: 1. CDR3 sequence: CASSLDRGPETQYF. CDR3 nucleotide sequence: TGTGCCAGCAGCTTAGACAGGGGGCCAGAGACCCAGTACTTC.

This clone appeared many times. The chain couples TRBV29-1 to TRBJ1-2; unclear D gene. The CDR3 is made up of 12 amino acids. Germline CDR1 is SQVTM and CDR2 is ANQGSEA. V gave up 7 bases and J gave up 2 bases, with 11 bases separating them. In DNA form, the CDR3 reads TGCAGCGGCCTTACAGCAAACTATGGCTACACCTTC. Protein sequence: CSGLTANYGYTF.

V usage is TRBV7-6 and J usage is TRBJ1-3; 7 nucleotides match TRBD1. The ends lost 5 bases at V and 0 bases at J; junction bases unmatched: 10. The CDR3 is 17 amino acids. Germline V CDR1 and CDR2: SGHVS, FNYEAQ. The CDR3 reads CASSRTGAAISGNTIYF. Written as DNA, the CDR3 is TGTGCCAGCAGCCGCACAGGGGCAGCAATCTCTGGAAACACCATATATTTT.